This T cell receptor (beta chain) was retrieved from a study of T cell responses to AZD1222 COVID-19 vaccine. Clones were read by immunoSEQ multiplex PCR, and TCRdb kept only the in-frame ones, dropping some. The sample has some 180,000 clones, 80% to 95% seen once. CDR3 size: 15 residues. Trimming stripped 7 bases from V and 4 bases from J, with 17 bases between. The V gene's germline CDR1 is SEHNR and CDR2 FQNEAQ (reference sequence). This clonotype originated in an adult who received the AZD1222 COVID-19 vaccine. The rearrangement uses TRBV7-9 and TRBJ2-1; TRBD1 might be the D (6 bases). This material consisted of peripheral blood, taken 28 days after the second AZD1222 dose. The CDR3 nucleotides read TGTGCCAGCAACCCATCAGGGGACGGGTACAATGAGCAGTTCTTC. Protein: CASNPSGDGYNEQFF. The variable domain in full, completed from reference TRBV7-9 and TRBJ2-1, reads DTGVSQNPRHKITKRGQNVTFRCDPISEHNRLYWYRQTLGQGPEFLTYFQNEAQLEKSRLLSDRFSAERPKGSFSTLEIQRTEQGDSAMYLCASNPSGDGYNEQFFGPGTRLTVL.